This record looks at one T cell receptor (beta chain) sequence and its context. What it binds is not known. This record belongs to a study of shared clonotypes between healthy human individuals. Study-wide context: Three CD4 naive, three CD4 memory, two CD8 naive and one CD8 memory plate were used per donor. Notes on the study in general: The low donor count limited represented genetic and exposure-history diversity.

Naivety among CD8 cells was defined by CD45RO negativity and positive CCR7 selection, thereby excluding terminally differentiated effector memory CD45RA+ cells. Researchers divided each subset's genomic DNA evenly across several immunoSEQ plates. Libraries were prepared by immunoSEQ multiplex PCR; TCRdb keeps only in-frame clonotypes and omits some of them. Of under 2,000,000 clones in the sample, approximately 94% were seen once. The CDR3 has 13 residues. CDR1 is MDHEN, CDR2 SYDVKM, per germline. Trimming pared 7 bases from V and 1 base from J, leaving 10 bases between. Material: naive CD8+ T cells sorted from blood. This receptor was identified in a man aged 18 to 35 in good health. V and J are TRBV28 and TRBJ2-5; D ambiguous. CDR3 region: CASTPVLQETQYF. CDR3 in DNA: TGTGCCAGCACCCCGGTGCTCCAAGAGACCCAGTACTTC.